Each of the 18 T cell receptor beta chains below was sequenced from the same sample in a study of Ad26.COV2.S vaccination and SARS-CoV-2 variants. Produced via immunoSEQ multiplex PCR; TCRdb's table is partial and in-frame only. The sample lists roughly 320,000 clones; roughly 84% were seen once. Documented treatment: roughly 19 received Ad26.COV2.S at low or high dose, single or two shots; five or six received placebo; per-sample allocation not given. Following the first vaccine or placebo injection, samples were taken on day 63. The material was peripheral blood, obtained in a trial of Ad26.COV2.S vaccine versus placebo. These receptors were taken from a person aged 18 to 59 who received the Ad26.COV2.S COVID-19 vaccine or a placebo.

This chain connects TRBV7-9 to TRBJ2-7, with a possible D match to TRBD1 (5 bases). From germline, CDR1 is SEHNR and CDR2 FQNEAQ (reference sequence). V lost 5 bases to trimming and J lost 0 bases, with 14 bases between them. This CDR3 contains 15 residues. The CDR3 loop is CASSPLRVSSYEQYF. CDR3 coding DNA: TGTGCCAGCAGCCCACTCAGGGTTAGCTCCTACGAGCAGTACTTC.

This clone showed up just a few times. V is TRBV11-2 and J is TRBJ1-1; 9 bases agree with TRBD1. This CDR3 has 14 amino acids. CDR1 and CDR2 (germline): SGHAT, FQNNGV. Unmatched junction bases numbered 10, after V lost 4 bases and J lost 10 bases. The CDR3 coding sequence is TGTGCCAGCAGCTCCCTTCTAGACAGGGGGGGAGCTTTCTTT. Translation: CASSSLLDRGGAFF.

The rearrangement uses TRBV30 and TRBJ2-3, with D possibly TRBD1 on 6 matching bases. Germline V lookup: CDR1 GTSNPN, CDR2 SVGIG (reference sequence). The CDR3 is 13 residues long. V gave up 0 bases and J gave up 6 bases, with 10 bases separating them. CDR3 DNA: TGTGCCTGGAGTGTACGTAGGGGGGATACGCAGTATTTT. It is translated as CAWSVRRGDTQYF.

V usage is TRBV6-5 and J usage is TRBJ1-5; a possible D gene is TRBD1 (5 bases). Trimming pared 8 bases from V and 5 bases from J, leaving 13 bases between. The CDR3 contains 13 residues. CDR1 MNHEY and CDR2 SVGAGI come from the germline V gene. The CDR3 DNA sequence: TGTGCCAGCGGGCGTGGGGGGGATCAGCCCCAGCATTTT. Its protein is CASGRGGDQPQHF.

This rearrangement joins TRBV3-1 (or the pseudogene TRBV3-2) to TRBJ2-7, with D perhaps TRBD1 or TRBD2 (5 bases each). This CDR3 region has 11 residues. V dropped 6 bases and J dropped 6 bases, with 9 bases sitting between them. The germline V gene encodes CDR1 LGHDT and CDR2 YNNKEL (reference sequence). The CDR3 coding sequence is TGTGCCAGCAGACCCGGGGCCGAGCAGTACTTC. It is translated as CASRPGAEQYF.

This chain connects TRBV19 to TRBJ1-2, with D hard to call. The CDR3 extends over 14 amino acids. Trimming took 3 bases from V and 6 from J, leaving 14 bases between them. The germline V gene encodes CDR1 LNHDA and CDR2 SQIVND (reference sequence). CDR3 in DNA: TGTGCCAGTAGTATTTCAGGCGCATCAAATGGCTACACCTTC. Translating it yields CASSISGASNGYTF.

DNA for the CDR3: TGTGCCAGCAGTTACGCCGGGGAGCTGTTTTTT. It translates to CASSYAGELFF. The rearrangement joins TRBV6-5 to TRBJ2-2; D call uncertain. Germline lookup yields CDR1 MNHEY and CDR2 SVGAGI. The V end lost 2 bases, the J end lost 6 bases, and 1 base lay between the germline ends. The CDR3 sequence is 11 residues long.

This clone was seen a few times. The chain couples TRBV10-2 to TRBJ1-1, with TRBD1 as a possible D gene (5 bases). The V and J ends lost 5 bases and 5 bases respectively, with 15 bases between them. The CDR3 has 14 amino acids. In germline, CDR1 is WSHSY, CDR2 SAAADI. The CDR3 DNA sequence: TGCGCCAGCAGTTTTACGCCGGGGGGGACTGAAGCTTTCTTT. Its protein product is CASSFTPGGTEAFF.

The chain carries TRBV6-2 or TRBV6-3 and TRBJ1-2; 12 positions match TRBD1. The CDR3 has 17 residues. Germline V gene lookup returns CDR1 MNHEY and CDR2 SVGEGT. V trimming: 4 bases; J trimming: 4 bases; junction bases outside the gene matches: 10. In nucleotides, the CDR3 is TGTGCCAGCAGTTCCAGGGGACAGGGGGCCTCGGGCTATGGCTACACCTTC. Encoded protein: CASSSRGQGASGYGYTF.

The chain links TRBV7-2 to TRBJ2-1, with 11 positions matching TRBD2. The CDR3 runs 16 residues. Germline CDR1 reads SGHTA; CDR2 reads FQGNSA. The junction had 10 bases not matched to a gene; V was cut back by 2 bases and J by 10 bases. Written as DNA, the CDR3 is TGTGCCAGCAGCTTAAAGGTGGCTAGCGGGGGGCGGGAGCAGTTCTTC. Encoded protein: CASSLKVASGGREQFF.

This clone came up a few times. The gene calls are TRBV7-8 and TRBJ1-5, with 8 bases that match TRBD1. V trimming: 5 bases; J trimming: 6 bases; junction bases outside the gene matches: 9. CDR3 length: 15 amino acids. Germline V gene lookup returns CDR1 SGHVS and CDR2 FQNEAQ. Here the CDR3 reads CASSQNGQGGQPQHF. In DNA form, the CDR3 reads TGTGCCAGCAGCCAAAATGGACAGGGTGGTCAGCCCCAGCATTTT. The whole variable domain, remainder taken from reference TRBV7-8 and TRBJ1-5, is GAGVSQSPRYKVAKRGQDVALRCDPISGHVSLFWYQQALGQGPEFLTYFQNEAQLDKSGLPSDRFFAERPEGSVSTLKIQRTQQEDSAVYLCASSQNGQGGQPQHFGDGTRLSIL.

The V and J genes are TRBV18 and TRBJ2-1; D not resolved. The CDR3 consists of 15 residues. Germline V gene lookup returns CDR1 KGHSH and CDR2 LQKENI. The ends were cut back, 1 base at V and 0 bases at J, with 7 bases in the middle. In DNA, the CDR3 is TGTGCCAGCTCACCACAGGATTACTCCTACAATGAGCAGTTCTTC. Amino acids: CASSPQDYSYNEQFF. The whole variable domain, remainder taken from reference TRBV18 and TRBJ2-1, is NAGVMQNPRHLVRRRGQEARLRCSPMKGHSHVYWYRQLPEEGLKFMVYLQKENIIDESGMPKERFSAEFPKEGPSILRIQQVVRGDSAAYFCASSPQDYSYNEQFFGPGTRLTVL.

The rearrangement links TRBV28 to TRBJ1-2, with TRBD1 matching over 9 bases. The CDR3 is 17 residues long. Germline assignment: CDR1 MDHEN and CDR2 SYDVKM. The junction had 9 bases not matched to a gene; V was cut back by 4 bases and J by 0 bases. CDR3 loop: CASSSSGQGRTNYGYTF. The CDR3 DNA sequence: TGTGCCAGCAGTTCATCGGGACAGGGAAGAACTAACTATGGCTACACCTTC.

J is TRBJ2-7 and V is TRBV4-1; 9 bases are shared with TRBD1. CDR1 MGHRA and CDR2 YSYEKL come from the germline V gene. This CDR3 has 15 amino acids. V shed 4 bases and J 6 bases; nucleotides not matched to a gene: 10. The CDR3 loop reads CASSRIGDREGEQYF. DNA of the CDR3: TGCGCCAGCAGCCGAATCGGGGACAGGGAGGGCGAGCAGTACTTC.

The V call is TRBV5-6, the J call TRBJ1-6; D call uncertain. The germline V and J ends were trimmed by 4 bases and 9 bases, with 14 bases remaining between them. Germline CDR1 is SGHDT and CDR2 is YYEEEE. The CDR3 spans 14 residues. This CDR3 is CASSPRWGASPLHF. The CDR3 DNA sequence: TGTGCCAGCAGCCCCCGATGGGGTGCTTCACCCCTCCACTTT. The full variable domain, its missing parts supplied by reference TRBV5-6 and TRBJ1-6, is DAGVTQSPTHLIKTRGQQVTLRCSPKSGHDTVSWYQQALGQGPQFIFQYYEEEERQRGNFPDRFSGHQFPNYSSELNVNALLLGDSALYLCASSPRWGASPLHFGNGTRLTVT.

This clone showed up just a few times. The genes are TRBV5-1 and TRBJ2-7; TRBD1 aligns across 10 bases. The ends lost 3 bases at V and 4 bases at J; junction bases unmatched: 4. This CDR3 is built from 14 residues. Looked up from germline, CDR1 is SGHRS and CDR2 is YFSETQ. CDR3 in amino acids: CASSSGTGEYEQYF. The CDR3 region has the DNA TGCGCCAGCAGCTCCGGGACAGGGGAGTACGAGCAGTACTTC.

The V and J genes are TRBV7-2 and TRBJ1-2; D unclear. This CDR3 is 14 amino acids long. Germline V lookup: CDR1 SGHTA, CDR2 FQGNSA. V was pared by 5 bases and J by 4 bases, with 14 bases between. The DNA for the CDR3 is TGTGCCAGCAGCCCGATTCAGGAGATCTATGGCTACACCTTC. It codes for CASSPIQEIYGYTF.

The V call is TRBV18, the J call TRBJ1-2; 8 bases line up with TRBD1. The CDR3 is 14 residues long. Germline CDR1 reads KGHSH; CDR2 reads LQKENI. Losses at the gene ends were 3 bases for V and 3 bases for J; bases not matched to a gene: 3. CDR3 sequence (DNA): TGTGCCAGCTCACCCCTACAGGGGGACTATGGCTACACCTTC. The encoded protein is CASSPLQGDYGYTF.